The rows below give T cell receptor beta chains drawn from one sample of a study of shared clonotypes between healthy human individuals. This table comes from immunoSEQ multiplex PCR, and its TCRdb copy is limited to in-frame clones, with some not included. The top ten clones hold about 0.11% of a sample with hundreds of thousands of clones, 85% to 95% of them seen once. The sample consisted of naive CD8+ T cells sorted from blood. The receptors shown here come from a woman under 40 in good health. The CDR3 runs from the conserved cysteine through the conserved F or W. The order of the fields is clone size, V gene, D gene, J gene, CDR3 DNA, CDR3 protein. A D gene is named only where the DNA matches it firmly. Some rows mark clone size as missing; the rest say once, few, many or name a class of expanded clone.

clone size: .
V gene: TRBV13
D gene: .
J gene: TRBJ2-5
CDR3 DNA: TGTGCCAGCAGCTTGGCAGGGCGGGAGACCCAGTACTTC
CDR3 protein: CASSLAGRETQYF

clone size: once
V gene: TRBV25-1
D gene: .
J gene: TRBJ2-2
CDR3 DNA: TGTGCCAGCAGTGCGATGAACACCGGGGAGCTGTTTTTT
CDR3 protein: CASSAMNTGELFF

clone size: .
V gene: TRBV5-6
D gene: TRBD2
J gene: TRBJ2-1
CDR3 DNA: TGTGCCAGCAGCTTGAGGGCTAGCTTAGGATCGGGGGGTGAGCAGTTCTTC
CDR3 protein: CASSLRASLGSGGEQFF

clone size: once
V gene: TRBV11-2
D gene: .
J gene: TRBJ1-1
CDR3 DNA: TGTGCCAGCAGCCACGGGAGGACTGAAGCTTTCTTT
CDR3 protein: CASSHGRTEAFF

clone size: .
V gene: TRBV29-1
D gene: .
J gene: TRBJ2-1
CDR3 DNA: TGCAGCGTTGAAGATCTTACGAACACTTCCTACAATGAGCAGTTCTTC
CDR3 protein: CSVEDLTNTSYNEQFF

clone size: .
V gene: TRBV18
D gene: .
J gene: TRBJ1-2
CDR3 DNA: TGTGCCAGCTCTCACAGCGGGGATACTAACTATGGCTACACCTTC
CDR3 protein: CASSHSGDTNYGYTF

clone size: .
V gene: TRBV6-5
D gene: .
J gene: TRBJ2-7
CDR3 DNA: TGTGCCAGCAGTTCCAGGGTCGTGGACGAGCAGTACTTC
CDR3 protein: CASSSRVVDEQYF

clone size: .
V gene: TRBV6-1
D gene: .
J gene: TRBJ2-7
CDR3 DNA: TGTGCCAGCAGTGAAGGATTGGGGACGAACTACGAGCAGTACTTC
CDR3 protein: CASSEGLGTNYEQYF

clone size: .
V gene: TRBV5-1
D gene: TRBD2
J gene: TRBJ2-5
CDR3 DNA: TGCGCCAGCAGCCAGGATCTAGCGGGCCTTCAAGAGACCCAGTACTTC
CDR3 protein: CASSQDLAGLQETQYF

clone size: .
V gene: TRBV28
D gene: TRBD2
J gene: TRBJ2-7
CDR3 DNA: TGTGCCAGCGAACTAGCGGACTCCTACGAGCAGTACTTC
CDR3 protein: CASELADSYEQYF

clone size: .
V gene: TRBV10-3
D gene: TRBD1
J gene: TRBJ1-4
CDR3 DNA: TGTGCCATCAGTGAGTCAGGTCGTACAGGGGGATACGAAAAACTGTTTTTT
CDR3 protein: CAISESGRTGGYEKLFF

clone size: .
V gene: TRBV5-5
D gene: TRBD1
J gene: TRBJ1-2
CDR3 DNA: TGTGCCAGCAGGCTGGACAGGGGGCATACTAATGGCTACACCTTC
CDR3 protein: CASRLDRGHTNGYTF

clone size: .
V gene: TRBV14
D gene: .
J gene: TRBJ1-1
CDR3 DNA: TGTGCCAGCAGCGAAGTGAGGTCAGGTTTTACTGAAGCTTTCTTT
CDR3 protein: CASSEVRSGFTEAFF

clone size: .
V gene: TRBV2
D gene: TRBD2
J gene: TRBJ2-1
CDR3 DNA: TGTGCCAGCAGCCCACGGGGGGAGGGCTTGAATGAGCAGTTCTTC
CDR3 protein: CASSPRGEGLNEQFF

clone size: .
V gene: TRBV19
D gene: .
J gene: TRBJ2-7
CDR3 DNA: TGTGCCAGTAGTATCACAGTCTCCTACGAGCAGTACTTC
CDR3 protein: CASSITVSYEQYF

clone size: .
V gene: TRBV2
D gene: .
J gene: TRBJ1-5
CDR3 DNA: TGTGCCAGCAGGGCTCAGCGGCAGGGCCTCCAGCCCCAGCATTTT
CDR3 protein: CASRAQRQGLQPQHF

clone size: .
V gene: TRBV13
D gene: TRBD2
J gene: TRBJ2-7
CDR3 DNA: TGTGCCAGCAGCTTCGGACTAGCGGGCATCTACGAGCAGTACTTC
CDR3 protein: CASSFGLAGIYEQYF

clone size: once
V gene: TRBV13
D gene: .
J gene: TRBJ1-2
CDR3 DNA: TGTGCCAGCAGCTTAAGGGGAAGAAACTATGGCTACACCTTC
CDR3 protein: CASSLRGRNYGYTF

clone size: .
V gene: TRBV29-1
D gene: .
J gene: TRBJ2-7
CDR3 DNA: TGCAGCGTTGAAGGGGTAGGGTTCTACGAGCAGTACTTC
CDR3 protein: CSVEGVGFYEQYF

clone size: .
V gene: TRBV29-1
D gene: .
J gene: TRBJ1-1
CDR3 DNA: TGCAGCGTTGCACTGAACACTGAAGCTTTCTTT
CDR3 protein: CSVALNTEAFF

clone size: .
V gene: TRBV28
D gene: .
J gene: TRBJ2-5
CDR3 DNA: TGTGCCAGCAGTAGGGGTCCCCAGTACTTC
CDR3 protein: CASSRGPQYF

clone size: .
V gene: TRBV19
D gene: TRBD1
J gene: TRBJ1-1
CDR3 DNA: TGTGCCAGTAGTATGTCAATCGGGACAGGGATCGTCACTGAAGCTTTCTTT
CDR3 protein: CASSMSIGTGIVTEAFF

clone size: .
V gene: TRBV28
D gene: .
J gene: TRBJ1-3
CDR3 DNA: TGTGCCAGCAGTTATCAGGGGAGCTCTGGAAACACCATATATTTT
CDR3 protein: CASSYQGSSGNTIYF

clone size: .
V gene: TRBV27
D gene: TRBD1
J gene: TRBJ2-7
CDR3 DNA: TGTGCCAGCAGCCTGGTGGACAGGCGAGGGGTCGAGCAGTACTTC
CDR3 protein: CASSLVDRRGVEQYF

clone size: .
V gene: TRBV19
D gene: .
J gene: TRBJ1-4
CDR3 DNA: TGTGCCAGTTCAGGGTTGACTAATGAAAAACTGTTTTTT
CDR3 protein: CASSGLTNEKLFF

clone size: .
V gene: TRBV28
D gene: TRBD1
J gene: TRBJ1-1
CDR3 DNA: TGTGCCAGCAGTCCCGGGACAGGGTTAACTGAAGCTTTCTTT
CDR3 protein: CASSPGTGLTEAFF

clone size: .
V gene: TRBV7-9
D gene: .
J gene: TRBJ1-4
CDR3 DNA: TGTGCCAGCAGCTCTAGCTGGAATGAAAAACTGTTTTTT
CDR3 protein: CASSSSWNEKLFF

clone size: .
V gene: TRBV9
D gene: .
J gene: TRBJ1-3
CDR3 DNA: TGTGCCAGCAGCGTAGAGGCCCTGGATCACTATGGAAACACCATATATTTT
CDR3 protein: CASSVEALDHYGNTIYF

clone size: .
V gene: TRBV10-2
D gene: TRBD2
J gene: TRBJ2-7
CDR3 DNA: TGCGCCAGCAGGGTTGGCGGGAGCTACGAGCAGTACTTC
CDR3 protein: CASRVGGSYEQYF

clone size: .
V gene: TRBV16
D gene: TRBD1
J gene: TRBJ1-1
CDR3 DNA: TGTGCCAGCAGCCAAGCTAGGACAGGGTCAGAAGCTTTCTTT
CDR3 protein: CASSQARTGSEAFF

clone size: .
V gene: TRBV28
D gene: TRBD2
J gene: TRBJ2-7
CDR3 DNA: TGTGCCAGCAGGACTAGCCCTTCATCCTACGAGCAGTACTTC
CDR3 protein: CASRTSPSSYEQYF

clone size: once
V gene: TRBV11-2
D gene: .
J gene: TRBJ2-7
CDR3 DNA: TGTGCCAGCAGCTTAGCTTCCCGCGGGATTAACTACGAGCAGTACTTC
CDR3 protein: CASSLASRGINYEQYF

clone size: .
V gene: TRBV21-1
D gene: .
J gene: TRBJ1-5
CDR3 DNA: TGTGCCAGCAGCAAGGCGCCCCCGGGACAGGGTAAGGAGCCCCAGCATTTT
CDR3 protein: CASSKAPPGQGKEPQHF

clone size: .
V gene: TRBV6-1
D gene: TRBD2
J gene: TRBJ2-5
CDR3 DNA: TGTGCCAGCAGTGAACGATCTGGGCGACCCCTCGTACTAGCGGGGCTCCAAGAGACCCAGTACTTC
CDR3 protein: CASSERSGRPLVLAGLQETQYF

clone size: .
V gene: TRBV13
D gene: .
J gene: TRBJ1-2
CDR3 DNA: TGTGCCAGCAGCGAGGGGACAATTTCAGGGCTTAACTATGGCTACACCTTC
CDR3 protein: CASSEGTISGLNYGYTF